Below, one TCR beta chain is given with its context. Its matching antigen is unknown. The record originates from a study of graft-versus-host responses after intestinal transplantation. Across the whole study: Multivisceral, liver-intestinal, or isolated intestinal grafts were transplanted into recipients.

The V gene's germline CDR1 is SGHRS and CDR2 YFSETQ. The germline V and J ends were trimmed by 2 bases and 1 base, with 9 bases remaining between them. The CDR3 length is 14 residues. Generated by immunoSEQ multiplex PCR, the TCRdb table keeps only in-frame clones and is missing some. The sample includes over 45,000 clones, over 85% seen only once; the top ten take under 7.5%. Study-wide points: GvH clone levels peaked in circulation, and this peak was associated with early post-transplant HvG declines. Patients who carried graft-donor T cell macrochimerism also had high graft-versus-host to host-versus-graft clonal ratios in their allografts.

Sequenced here: PBMCs, sampled roughly 760 days after a first intestinal transplant, on the day of a second. The chain combines TRBV5-1 with TRBJ1-1, with TRBD1 as a possible D gene (5 bases). The receptor's source is a human patient who received an intestinal transplant, so some T cells may come from the graft donor. This CDR3 is CASSLGGTNTEAFF. The DNA of the CDR3 is TGCGCCAGCAGCTTAGGAGGGACGAACACTGAAGCTTTCTTT.